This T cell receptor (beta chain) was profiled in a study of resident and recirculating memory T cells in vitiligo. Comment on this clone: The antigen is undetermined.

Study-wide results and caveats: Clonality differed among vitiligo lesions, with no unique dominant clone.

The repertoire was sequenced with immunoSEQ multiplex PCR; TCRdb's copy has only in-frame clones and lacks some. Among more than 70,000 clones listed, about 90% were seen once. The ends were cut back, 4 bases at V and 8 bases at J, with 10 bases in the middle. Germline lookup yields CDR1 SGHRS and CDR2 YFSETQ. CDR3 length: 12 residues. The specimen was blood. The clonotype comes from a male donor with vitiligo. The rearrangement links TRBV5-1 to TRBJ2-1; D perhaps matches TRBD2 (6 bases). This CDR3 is CASSGRGDEQFF. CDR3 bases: TGCGCCAGCAGCGGCCGCGGGGATGAGCAGTTCTTC.